These 27 T cell receptor beta chains share one sample of origin, sequenced in a study of response to subunit inactivated influenza vaccine. TCRdb reprocessed the RT-PCR reads with MiXCR, giving one entry per CDR3 protein. The profile covers under 550,000 distinct CDR3 sequences, with more than 7% appearing a single time and about an eighth taken by the ten largest. Material: PBMCs from blood, obtained 23 months after vaccination. Receptor source: a man aged 50 to 69 who received an inactivated influenza vaccine.

At least ten counts were recorded for this clonotype. The J gene is TRBJ2-5, the V gene TRBV20-1, with a weak D call TRBD1 (6 bases). Germline-derived CDR1 and CDR2 are DFQATT and SNEGSKA (reference sequence). The CDR3 is 13 residues long. Trimming pared 0 bases from V and 9 bases from J, leaving 14 bases between. In nucleotides, the CDR3 is TGCAGTGCTAGAGAGAGCGCACCAGGGGCCCAGTACTTC. Translated: CSARESAPGAQYF.

In this sample, this clonotype turned up many times. The chain uses TRBV20-1 and TRBJ2-3; D unresolved. Germline values: CDR1 DFQATT, CDR2 SNEGSKA (reference sequence). CDR3 size: 11 residues. Trimming pared 6 bases from V and 8 bases from J, leaving 12 bases between. The CDR3 region has the DNA TGCAGTGCGCATATAGCCCCTACGCAGTATTTT. It is translated as CSAHIAPTQYF.

The rearrangement joins TRBV5-6 to TRBJ1-4, with D possibly matching TRBD1 (5 bases). The CDR3 length is 13 residues. CDR1 and CDR2 from the germline V gene are SGHDT and YYEEEE. Trimming cost V 3 bases and J 8 bases, with 11 bases left between them. In DNA form, the CDR3 reads TGTGCCAGCAGCTGGGACCTCGGGGAAAAACTGTTTTTT. It is translated as CASSWDLGEKLFF.

This clonotype came up a few times. This sequence joins TRBV20-1 and TRBJ2-7; TRBD1 agrees at 7 bases. With 3 bases clipped from V and 2 bases from J, the junction kept 10 bases outside the gene matches. Germline V gene data show CDR1 as DFQATT and CDR2 as SNEGSKA (reference sequence). CDR3 size: 15 residues. Here the CDR3 DNA reads TGCAGTGCTAGGCCGGCTCGGGACAGCCCCTACGAGCAGTACTTC. This translates into CSARPARDSPYEQYF.

This rearrangement joins TRBV7-6 to TRBJ2-7; unclear D gene. V was shortened by 5 bases and J by 7 bases, with 18 bases between the two germline ends. The CDR3 loop spans 14 amino acids. In germline, CDR1 is SGHVS, CDR2 FNYEAQ. The CDR3 DNA reads as TGTGCCAGCAGCCCCGGCAGTACGTGGTCAGAGCAGTACTTC. Encoded protein: CASSPGSTWSEQYF. Full variable domain (missing parts from reference TRBV7-6 and TRBJ2-7): GAGVSQSPRYKVTKRGQDVALRCDPISGHVSLYWYRQALGQGPEFLTYFNYEAQQDKSGLPNDRFSAERPEGSISTLTIQRTEQRDSAMYRCASSPGSTWSEQYFGPGTRLTVT.

The V call is TRBV5-5, the J call TRBJ2-1; D may be TRBD2 (5 bases). The CDR3 loop spans 15 amino acids. Germline CDR1 SGHKS, CDR2 YYEKEE (reference sequence). V lost 4 bases to trimming and J lost 6 bases, with 17 bases between them. Written as DNA, the CDR3 is TGTGCCAGCAGCCGCGACTACTCATGGGGCAATGAGCAGTTCTTC. Translated: CASSRDYSWGNEQFF. The full variable domain, with the rest looked up from reference TRBV5-5 and TRBJ2-1, is DAGVTQSPTHLIKTRGQQVTLRCSPISGHKSVSWYQQVLGQGPQFIFQYYEKEERGRGNFPDRFSARQFPNYSSELNVNALLLGDSALYLCASSRDYSWGNEQFFGPGTRLTVL.

This clonotype has a count of ten or more. This chain uses TRBV6-2 or TRBV6-3 with TRBJ1-3; 7 bases are shared with TRBD1. Germline CDR1 reads MNHEY; CDR2 reads SVGEGT. V dropped 4 bases and J dropped 4; count of bases not matched to a gene: 4. The CDR3 covers 14 residues. The CDR3 DNA is TGTGCCAGCAGTTCGGGACAGAGCGGAAACACCATATATTTT. It codes for CASSSGQSGNTIYF.

This clonotype occurred a few times. The genes are TRBV27 and TRBJ2-7; 9 bases map to TRBD1. This CDR3 contains 13 residues. The germline CDR1 and CDR2 sequences are MNHEY and SMNVEV (reference sequence). With V trimmed by 6 bases and J by 6 bases, 6 bases remained unmatched. CDR3 region: CASRGQGRSEQYF. CDR3 bases: TGTGCCAGCAGAGGACAGGGGCGGAGCGAGCAGTACTTC.

The chain is built from TRBV4-3 and TRBJ2-4; perhaps TRBD1 as D (5 bases). V gave up 0 bases and J gave up 7 bases, with 13 bases separating them. Looked up from germline, CDR1 is LGHNA and CDR2 is YSLEER. There are 15 residues in the CDR3. In nucleotides, the CDR3 is TGCGCCAGCAGCCAAGATGTCGGCAGGGCCAACATTCAGTACTTC. Translated, it gives CASSQDVGRANIQYF.

The rearrangement joins TRBV6-2 or TRBV6-3 to TRBJ2-5, with D perhaps TRBD2 (5 bases). Germline V gene data show CDR1 as MNHEY and CDR2 as SVGEGT. There are 18 residues in the CDR3. V gave up 0 bases and J gave up 0 bases, with 17 bases separating them. Written as DNA, the CDR3 is TGTGCCAGCAGTTACTCCAACGACGGGGTACAGTACCAAGAGACCCAGTACTTC. Its protein is CASSYSNDGVQYQETQYF.

This clonotype was detected many times. V usage is TRBV10-3 and J usage is TRBJ1-1, with D possibly being TRBD1 (6 bases). Trimming shortened V by 6 bases and J by 5 bases, and 16 bases separated the two germline ends. This CDR3 has 14 amino acids. The germline gives CDR1 ENHRY, CDR2 SYGVKD. This chain's CDR3 is CAIRGADRSTEAFF. The CDR3 nucleotides read TGTGCCATCAGGGGGGCGGACAGATCGACTGAAGCTTTCTTT.

This sequence joins TRBV14 and TRBJ2-3; no firm D call. Trimming stripped 3 bases from V and 1 base from J, with 11 bases between. This CDR3 is built from 15 residues. CDR1 and CDR2 (germline): SGHDN, FVKESK. The CDR3 nucleotides read TGTGCCAGCAGCCACTTTCGTAGGGGCACAGATACGCAGTATTTT. Its protein product is CASSHFRRGTDTQYF.

This sequence joins TRBV3-1 and TRBJ1-2; D ambiguous. The V gene lost 0 bases and the J gene lost 4 bases, with 18 bases spanning the gap. The CDR3 totals 17 residues. The germline V gene has CDR1 LGHDT and CDR2 YNNKEL (reference sequence). For the CDR3, the DNA is TGTGCCAGCAGCCAAGAGGCCGGGTACGTCGGAGGCTATGGCTACACCTTC. Protein sequence: CASSQEAGYVGGYGYTF.

This clonotype was detected ten times or more. V usage is TRBV10-2 and J usage is TRBJ1-2; 11 nucleotides line up with TRBD1. This CDR3 is 14 amino acids long. The V segment lost 6 bases and the J segment 7 bases; nucleotides outside the gene matches: 7. Germline CDR1 and CDR2: WSHSY and SAAADI. The CDR3 sequence: CASSPGQGARGYTF. CDR3 sequence (DNA): TGCGCCAGCAGCCCCGGACAGGGGGCGCGTGGCTACACCTTC.

This clonotype was counted many times. This sequence joins TRBV19 and TRBJ2-7; 7 bases agree with TRBD1. CDR1 is LNHDA, CDR2 SQIVND, per germline (reference sequence). Germline trimming cut 4 bases from V and 4 bases from J; bases unmatched to any gene: 13. The CDR3 covers 16 residues. CDR3 DNA: TGTGCCAGTAGTACTGACCTCTCAACAGGGGCATACGAGCAGTACTTC. It encodes CASSTDLSTGAYEQYF.

This clonotype has at least ten counts. The chain recombines TRBV5-1 with TRBJ2-7, with D hard to call. This CDR3 has 14 amino acids. From germline, CDR1 is SGHRS and CDR2 YFSETQ. V was cut by 1 base and J by 1 base, with 9 bases left in between. CDR3: CASSLYATSYEQYF. CDR3 in DNA: TGCGCCAGCAGCTTGTACGCCACTTCCTACGAGCAGTACTTC. Looking up the rest from reference TRBV5-1 and TRBJ2-7 gives the full variable domain: KAGVTQTPRYLIKTRGQQVTLSCSPISGHRSVSWYQQTPGQGLQFLFEYFSETQRNKGNFPGRFSGRQFSNSRSEMNVSTLELGDSALYLCASSLYATSYEQYFGPGTRLTVT.

This clonotype was observed a handful of times. This chain joins TRBV6-1 and TRBJ1-3; no reliable D call. Between the trimmed V and J ends, which lost 4 bases and 6 bases, there was a span of 10 bases. Germline V CDR1 and CDR2: MNHNS, SASEGT. This CDR3 comprises 13 residues. The CDR3 here is CASSVGLENTIYF. The CDR3 DNA sequence: TGTGCCAGCAGTGTAGGTCTCGAAAACACCATATATTTT.

This clonotype occurred many times. The genes are TRBV12-3 or TRBV12-4 and TRBJ1-5; D not resolved. This CDR3 contains 13 residues. V was shortened by 2 bases and J by 5 bases, with 7 bases between the two germline ends. CDR3 in amino acids: CASSLLPDQPQHF. CDR3 DNA sequence: TGTGCCAGCAGTTTACTTCCGGATCAGCCCCAGCATTTT.

The V gene is TRBV7-9, the J gene TRBJ1-2; D call uncertain. Germline CDR1 reads SEHNR; CDR2 reads FQNEAQ (reference sequence). CDR3 length equals 14 residues. Trimming removed 4 bases at V and 1 base at J, with 10 bases between. CDR3 sequence: CASSSDGINYGYTF. The CDR3 DNA reads TGTGCCAGCAGCTCAGACGGAATTAACTATGGCTACACCTTC.

This clonotype was recorded a few times. The chain uses TRBV4-2 and TRBJ1-1; D is unresolved. The CDR3 is made up of 16 amino acids. Germline V CDR1 and CDR2: LGHNA, YNFKEQ. The ends were cut back, 0 bases at V and 0 bases at J, with 11 bases in the middle. DNA for the CDR3: TGTGCCAGCAGCCAAGATGTTAAGGCGGTGAACACTGAAGCTTTCTTT. Its translation is CASSQDVKAVNTEAFF.

This rearrangement joins TRBV29-1 to TRBJ2-1, with 8 bases identical to TRBD2. The junction had 8 bases not matched to a gene; V was cut back by 3 bases and J by 4 bases. CDR1 SQVTM and CDR2 ANQGSEA come from the germline V gene. The CDR3 totals 15 residues. Here the CDR3 reads CSVDVRRGAYNEQFF. The DNA for the CDR3 is TGCAGCGTTGACGTGAGGCGGGGGGCTTACAATGAGCAGTTCTTC.

This clonotype was found many times. J is TRBJ1-5 and V is TRBV12-3 or TRBV12-4, with a tentative D call TRBD1 (5 bases). There are 14 residues in the CDR3. With 7 bases removed from V and 3 bases from J, the gap between germline ends came to 13 bases. The CDR3 reads CASTSSGDNQPQHF. In nucleotides, the CDR3 is TGTGCCAGCACCTCCTCGGGGGACAATCAGCCCCAGCATTTT.

This clonotype was counted between two and nine times. This chain connects TRBV10-3 to TRBJ2-5; 8 bases are shared with TRBD1. The V segment lost 6 bases and the J segment 10 bases; nucleotides outside the gene matches: 10. In germline, CDR1 is ENHRY, CDR2 SYGVKD. The CDR3 loop spans 13 amino acids. CDR3: CAISQGAARNQYF. The CDR3 region has the DNA TGTGCCATCAGCCAGGGGGCTGCGCGGAACCAGTACTTC.

V gene TRBV7-2 combines with J gene TRBJ2-6; TRBD2 aligns across 7 bases. With V trimmed by 5 bases and J by 2 bases, 3 bases remained unmatched. This CDR3 region has 15 residues. Germline V gene data show CDR1 as SGHTA and CDR2 as FQGNSA. The CDR3 reads CASSRAGAGANVLTF. The CDR3 DNA reads TGTGCCAGCAGCCGTGCGGGAGCTGGGGCCAACGTCCTGACTTTC.

This clonotype was observed a handful of times. This chain joins TRBV7-9 and TRBJ1-5, with 7 nucleotides matching TRBD1. This CDR3 comprises 17 residues. Germline trimming cut 1 base from V and 6 bases from J; bases unmatched to any gene: 12. CDR1 is SEHNR and CDR2 is FQNEAQ in the germline V gene (reference sequence). The CDR3 here is CASSLGQTGMRGQPQHF. The CDR3 DNA is TGTGCCAGCAGCTTAGGACAGACAGGGATGCGAGGTCAGCCCCAGCATTTT.

This clonotype was found many times. This chain connects TRBV5-1 to TRBJ2-7, with 9 positions matching TRBD1. This CDR3 comprises 15 residues. J was trimmed by 3 bases and V by 4 bases; bases with no gene match: 8. Germline CDR1 and CDR2: SGHRS and YFSETQ. The CDR3 coding sequence is TGCGCCAGCAGCACTGGGACAGGGCTAATCTACGAGCAGTACTTC. Translated: CASSTGTGLIYEQYF. The variable domain in full, completed from reference TRBV5-1 and TRBJ2-7, reads KAGVTQTPRYLIKTRGQQVTLSCSPISGHRSVSWYQQTPGQGLQFLFEYFSETQRNKGNFPGRFSGRQFSNSRSEMNVSTLELGDSALYLCASSTGTGLIYEQYFGPGTRLTVT.

The chain combines TRBV20-1 with TRBJ2-5; TRBD2 matches 10 bases. Per germline, CDR1 DFQATT and CDR2 SNEGSKA (reference sequence). This CDR3 region has 15 residues. Trimming removed 6 bases from V and 2 bases from J; junction bases left unmatched: 9. The CDR3 bases are TGCAGTGCGGAGGCTAGCGGGGGTTTTCAAGAGACCCAGTACTTC. It codes for CSAEASGGFQETQYF.